These 10 T cell receptor beta chains came from one sample sequenced in a study of T cells after yellow fever vaccination. One entry per CDR3 protein results from TCRdb running MiXCR on the 5' RACE reads. Of about 340,000 distinct CDR3 sequences in the sample, roughly 9.4% were seen once. The sequencing here drew on PBMCs, taken on the day of the first yellow fever vaccination. All receptors come from a young man who received the YFV17D yellow fever vaccine.

The sample holds many counts of this clonotype. J is TRBJ2-7 and V is TRBV5-1; 9 bases line up with TRBD1. This CDR3 has 16 amino acids. Germline CDR1 SGHRS, CDR2 YFSETQ. With V trimmed by 4 bases and J by 3 bases, 11 bases remained unmatched. Written as DNA, the CDR3 is TGCGCCAGCAGCATAGACCCCGGGACAGGGATCTACGAGCAGTACTTC. Residues: CASSIDPGTGIYEQYF.

V is TRBV5-1 and J is TRBJ2-5; 9 bases fit TRBD1. The germline V gene encodes CDR1 SGHRS and CDR2 YFSETQ. V shed 2 bases and J 7 bases; nucleotides not matched to a gene: 9. The CDR3 spans 15 residues. The DNA of the CDR3 is TGCGCCAGCAGCTTCGGACAGGGGATGGTGGGGACCCAGTACTTC. Translation gives CASSFGQGMVGTQYF.

In this sample, this clonotype turned up a few times. This chain joins TRBV5-6 and TRBJ2-1; D remains ambiguous. CDR1 SGHDT and CDR2 YYEEEE come from the germline V gene. The CDR3 consists of 17 residues. Between the trimmed V and J ends, which lost 3 bases and 0 bases, there was a span of 16 bases. Here the CDR3 reads CASSYLRTISSYNEQFF. The CDR3 DNA follows: TGTGCCAGCAGCTACCTCCGAACTATTAGCTCCTACAATGAGCAGTTCTTC. The full variable domain, completed using reference TRBV5-6 and TRBJ2-1, is DAGVTQSPTHLIKTRGQQVTLRCSPKSGHDTVSWYQQALGQGPQFIFQYYEEEERQRGNFPDRFSGHQFPNYSSELNVNALLLGDSALYLCASSYLRTISSYNEQFFGPGTRLTVL.

This clonotype appeared a few times. The chain employs TRBV12-3 or TRBV12-4 and TRBJ1-5; tentatively, D is TRBD1 (6 bases). V lost 5 bases and J 2 bases, leaving 13 bases between the germline ends. This CDR3 spans 15 amino acids. CDR3 nucleotide sequence: TGTGCCAGCAGTCGAACCAGGGGAGGCAATCAGCCCCAGCATTTT. Translated, it gives CASSRTRGGNQPQHF.

This clonotype was counted a few times. This rearrangement joins TRBV12-3 or TRBV12-4 to TRBJ1-2; D gene unclear. The ends were cut back, 2 bases at V and 3 bases at J, with 7 bases in the middle. The length of the CDR3 is 13 residues. The CDR3 DNA is TGTGCCAGCAGTTTAAATACAGACTATGGCTACACCTTC. Translating gives CASSLNTDYGYTF.

This clonotype was picked up a small number of times. The V gene is TRBV7-2, the J gene TRBJ2-1, with 9 positions matching TRBD2. The CDR3 loop spans 13 amino acids. The germline V gene encodes CDR1 SGHTA and CDR2 FQGNSA. V was clipped by 9 bases and J by 8 bases; unmatched bases: 8. The CDR3 DNA reads as TGTGCCAGTTCTAGCGGGGTGGGGGATGAGCAGTTCTTC. This codes for CASSSGVGDEQFF.

The V call is TRBV28, the J call TRBJ2-3, with 8 bases that match TRBD2. CDR1 and CDR2 from the germline V gene are MDHEN and SYDVKM. With V trimmed by 7 bases and J by 5 bases, 5 bases remained unmatched. The CDR3 runs 13 residues. The chain's CDR3 is CASTLSGEDTQYF. CDR3 coding DNA: TGTGCCAGCACCCTTAGCGGGGAAGATACGCAGTATTTT.

This sequence joins TRBV20-1 and TRBJ2-1; no clear D gene. CDR3 length equals 10 residues. Germline lookup yields CDR1 DFQATT and CDR2 SNEGSKA (reference sequence). Trimming shortened V by 0 bases and J by 10 bases, and 4 bases separated the two germline ends. CDR3 protein: CSAREGEQFF. The CDR3 bases are TGCAGTGCTAGAGAGGGCGAGCAGTTCTTC.

The CDR3 sequence: CASASGIYNEQFF. The CDR3 DNA is TGTGCCAGCGCAAGCGGGATCTACAATGAGCAGTTCTTC. The genes are TRBV19 and TRBJ2-1; TRBD2 matches 7 bases. In germline, CDR1 is LNHDA, CDR2 SQIVND (reference sequence). The CDR3 has 13 amino acids. Trimming removed 9 bases from V and 3 bases from J; junction bases left unmatched: 5.

In this sample, this clonotype turned up a few times. The J gene is TRBJ2-7, the V gene TRBV27, with TRBD1 matching 8 bases. The CDR3 is made up of 14 amino acids. J lost 2 bases, V lost 4 bases, and 4 bases had no gene match. In germline, CDR1 is MNHEY, CDR2 SMNVEV (reference sequence). The CDR3 here is CASSYAGGAYEQYF. The CDR3 coding sequence is TGTGCCAGCAGTTATGCAGGGGGCGCCTACGAGCAGTACTTC.